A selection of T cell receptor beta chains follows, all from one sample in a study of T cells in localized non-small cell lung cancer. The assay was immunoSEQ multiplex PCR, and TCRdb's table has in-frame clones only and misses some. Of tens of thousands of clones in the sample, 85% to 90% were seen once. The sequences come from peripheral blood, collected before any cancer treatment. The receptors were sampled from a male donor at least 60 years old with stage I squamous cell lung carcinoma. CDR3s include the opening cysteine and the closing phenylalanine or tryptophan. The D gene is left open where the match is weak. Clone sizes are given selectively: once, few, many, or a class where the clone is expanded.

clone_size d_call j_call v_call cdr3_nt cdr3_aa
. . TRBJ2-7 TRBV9 TGTGCCAGCAGCGTAGACGGGTTCTCAGGGGCCCGAGAAGAGCAGTACTTC CASSVDGFSGAREEQYF
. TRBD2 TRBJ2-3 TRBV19 TGTGCCAGTAGTATGATGGGACTAGCGGGCACAGATACGCAGTATTTT CASSMMGLAGTDTQYF
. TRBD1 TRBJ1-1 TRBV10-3 TGTGCCATCAGTTCGACAGGGGGATTGAACACTGAAGCTTTCTTT CAISSTGGLNTEAFF
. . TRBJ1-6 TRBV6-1 TGTGCCAGCAGTGAATTCTTGGGTTCTTTTAATTCACCCCTCCACTTT CASSEFLGSFNSPLHF
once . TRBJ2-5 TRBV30 TGTGCCTGGAGTGTGCCTGCTAGCTTCCCCGGGCAAGAGACCCAGTACTTC CAWSVPASFPGQETQYF
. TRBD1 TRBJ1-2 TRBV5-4 TGTGCCAGCAGGAACGGCAGGGGGCTTTATGGCTACACCTTC CASRNGRGLYGYTF
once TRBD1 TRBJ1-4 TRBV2 TGTGCCAGCGTCCGGGACAGTAATAATGAAAAACTGTTTTTT CASVRDSNNEKLFF
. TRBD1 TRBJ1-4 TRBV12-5 TGTGCTAGTGGTCCCGGACAGGGTGATAGTGAAAAACTGTTTTTT CASGPGQGDSEKLFF
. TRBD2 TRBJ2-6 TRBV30 TGTGCCTGGAGTGTGGCGGGGGGCGCACTCTCTGGGGCCAACGTCCTGACTTTC CAWSVAGGALSGANVLTF
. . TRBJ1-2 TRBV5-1 TGCGCCAGCAGCTTCGGCTCAGCCTATGGCTACACCTTC CASSFGSAYGYTF
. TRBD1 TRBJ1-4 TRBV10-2 TGCGCCAGCAGTGGTTCAGGGGGCGGAAAACTGTTTTTT CASSGSGGGKLFF
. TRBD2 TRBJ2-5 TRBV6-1 TGTGCCAGCAGTGCCACTAGCGGGGGGGCCGGAGAGACCCAGTACTTC CASSATSGGAGETQYF